This T cell receptor beta chain was identified in a study of blood T cell repertoires in COVID-19. Study summary: Sites across the United States, Italy and Spain contributed samples from acute and convalescent COVID-19. In each case, the material was cDNA or gDNA derived from T cells, B-cell-depleted T cells, or PBMCs.

CDR3 length equals 16 residues. CDR1 MNHEY and CDR2 SMNVEV come from the germline V gene (reference sequence). V lost 0 bases and J lost 8, with 14 bases in between. In the source study's methods: Amplifying reference gene primers gave estimates of nucleated cell counts. Libraries were prepared by immunoSEQ multiplex PCR; TCRdb keeps only in-frame clonotypes and omits some of them. From that table come the V and J calls and clone size; the DNA was used to work out D and trimming. The sample holds under 200,000 clones, approximately 90% seen once. This clone was observed a single time. Sequencing used peripheral blood. The rearrangement links TRBV27 to TRBJ1-6, with D perhaps TRBD1 (6 bases). The sequence was obtained from a man aged 45-65 years with acute or convalescent COVID-19. CDR3 in amino acids: CASSLSKGGGDSPLHF. The DNA of the CDR3 is TGTGCCAGCAGTTTATCGAAAGGAGGGGGGGATTCACCCCTCCACTTT.